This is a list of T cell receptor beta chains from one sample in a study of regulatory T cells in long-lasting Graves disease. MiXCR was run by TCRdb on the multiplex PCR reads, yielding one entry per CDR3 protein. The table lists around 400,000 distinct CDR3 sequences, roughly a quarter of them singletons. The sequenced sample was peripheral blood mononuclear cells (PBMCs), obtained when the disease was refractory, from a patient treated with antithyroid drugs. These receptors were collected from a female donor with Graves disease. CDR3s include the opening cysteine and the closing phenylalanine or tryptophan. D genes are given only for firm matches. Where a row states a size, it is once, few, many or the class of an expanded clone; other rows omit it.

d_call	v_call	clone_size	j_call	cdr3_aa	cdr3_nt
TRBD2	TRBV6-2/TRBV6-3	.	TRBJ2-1	CAILRREGGYNEQFF	TGTGCCATCCTAAGGCGGGAGGGCGGCTACAATGAGCAGTTCTTC
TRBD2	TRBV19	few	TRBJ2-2	CASSKGLAENTGELFF	TGTGCCAGTAGTAAGGGACTAGCGGAGAACACCGGGGAGCTGTTTTTT
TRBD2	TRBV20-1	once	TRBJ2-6	CSARDWTGGRATGANVLTF	TGCAGTGCTAGAGATTGGACTGGCGGGAGGGCCACTGGGGCCAACGTCCTGACTTTC
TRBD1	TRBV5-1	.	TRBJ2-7	CASSQTGVGYEQYF	TGCGCCAGCAGCCAGACAGGGGTAGGCTACGAGCAGTACTTC
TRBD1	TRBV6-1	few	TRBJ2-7	CASSSWTGPYEQYF	TGTGCCAGCAGCTCCTGGACAGGTCCCTACGAGCAGTACTTC
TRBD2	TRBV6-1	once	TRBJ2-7	CASSEIQLAGSF	TGTGCCAGCAGTGAAATCCAGCTAGCGGGATCCTTC
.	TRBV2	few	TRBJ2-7	CASLETGTGSYEQYF	TGTGCCAGCCTTGAAACCGGGACGGGCTCCTACGAGCAGTACTTC
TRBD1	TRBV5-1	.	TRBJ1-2	CASSLEGQGARGYTF	TGCGCCAGCAGCTTGGAGGGACAGGGGGCGAGGGGCTACACCTTC
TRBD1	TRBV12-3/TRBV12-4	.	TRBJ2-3	CASSRTGERDTQYF	TGTGCCAGCAGCCGGACAGGGGAAAGGGATACGCAGTATTTT
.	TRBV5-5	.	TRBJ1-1	CASSTDMNTEAFF	TGTGCCAGCAGCACCGACATGAACACTGAAGCTTTCTTT
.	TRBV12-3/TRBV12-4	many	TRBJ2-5	CASSLEIGTQETQYF	TGTGCCAGCAGTTTGGAGATTGGGACCCAGGAGACCCAGTACTTC
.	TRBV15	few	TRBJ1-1	CATSRAGESEAFF	TGTGCCACCAGCAGGGCGGGGGAGTCTGAAGCTTTCTTT
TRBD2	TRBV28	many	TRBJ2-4	CASPTTSGSRNIQYF	TGTGCCAGTCCGACTACTAGCGGGAGCCGAAACATTCAGTACTTC
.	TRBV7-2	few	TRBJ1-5	CAGSESGQTSNQPQHF	TGTGCCGGCAGCGAATCTGGACAGACTAGCAATCAGCCCCAGCATTTT
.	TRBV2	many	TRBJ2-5	CASRLTGLTGEAQYF	TGTGCCAGCAGGCTGACAGGGCTCACCGGGGAGGCCCAGTACTTC
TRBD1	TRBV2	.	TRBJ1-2	CASSPGTGGFYGYTF	TGTGCCAGCAGCCCCGGGACAGGGGGCTTCTATGGCTACACCTTC
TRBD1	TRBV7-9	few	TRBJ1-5	CASSPGTGRKDSNQPQHF	TGTGCCAGCAGTCCCGGGACAGGGAGAAAGGATAGCAATCAGCCCCAGCATTTT
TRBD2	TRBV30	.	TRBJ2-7	CAWGAGGSYEQYF	TGTGCCTGGGGTGCGGGAGGCTCCTACGAGCAGTACTTC
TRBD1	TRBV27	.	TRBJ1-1	CASSLWFRVDGTGNTEAFF	TGTGCCAGCAGTTTATGGTTTCGGGTGGATGGGACAGGGAACACTGAAGCTTTCTTT
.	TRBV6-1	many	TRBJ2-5	CASTDGGKETQYF	TGTGCCAGCACGGATGGGGGGAAAGAGACCCAGTACTTC
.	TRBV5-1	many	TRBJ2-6	CASSLRSGANVLTF	TGCGCCAGCAGCTTGAGGTCTGGGGCCAACGTCCTGACTTTC
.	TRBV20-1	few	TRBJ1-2	CSAPTGGNGYTF	TGCAGTGCGCCCACGGGGGGCAATGGCTACACCTTC
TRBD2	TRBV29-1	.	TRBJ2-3	CSVAGTSGNSPTDTQYF	TGCAGCGTCGCCGGGACTAGCGGAAACTCCCCCACAGATACGCAGTATTTT
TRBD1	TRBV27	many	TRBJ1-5	CASSLDRGPNQPQHF	TGTGCCAGCAGTTTGGACAGGGGTCCCAATCAGCCCCAGCATTTT
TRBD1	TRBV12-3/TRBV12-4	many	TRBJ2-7	CASSPGQGPYEQYF	TGTGCCAGCAGCCCGGGACAGGGTCCCTACGAGCAGTACTTC
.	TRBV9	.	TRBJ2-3	CASSVAGSLADTQYF	TGTGCCAGCAGCGTAGCTGGCAGTTTAGCAGATACGCAGTATTTT
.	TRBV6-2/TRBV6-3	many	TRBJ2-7	CASSYGGPTYEQYF	TGTGCCAGCAGTTACGGCGGACCTACCTACGAGCAGTACTTC
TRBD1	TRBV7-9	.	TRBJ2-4	CASSSQTTGPTKNIQYF	TGTGCCAGCAGTTCCCAGACGACAGGGCCAACCAAAAACATTCAGTACTTC
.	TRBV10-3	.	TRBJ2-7	CAISDGAIGEQYF	TGTGCCATCAGTGACGGCGCTATTGGGGAGCAGTACTTC
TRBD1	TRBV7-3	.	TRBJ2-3	CASSFGTGGTHDTQYF	TGCGCCAGCAGCTTCGGGACAGGGGGTACACATGATACGCAGTATTTT
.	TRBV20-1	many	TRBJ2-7	CSAVPFGEQYF	TGCAGTGCAGTCCCATTCGGCGAGCAGTACTTC
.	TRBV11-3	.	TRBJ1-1	CASTGDHWGGEGTEAFF	TGTGCCAGCACCGGGGATCATTGGGGCGGGGAGGGCACTGAAGCTTTCTTT
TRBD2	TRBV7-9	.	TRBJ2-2	CASSGTSGILTGELFF	TGTGCCAGCAGCGGGACTAGCGGAATACTCACCGGGGAGCTGTTTTTT
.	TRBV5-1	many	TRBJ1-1	CASSLQDNTEAFF	TGCGCCAGCAGTCTGCAGGATAACACTGAAGCTTTCTTT
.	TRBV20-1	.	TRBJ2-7	CSASGSYEQYF	TGCAGTGCTAGCGGGAGCTACGAGCAGTACTTC
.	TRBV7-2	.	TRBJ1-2	CARRVVYGYTF	TGTGCCAGGAGGGTGGTCTATGGCTACACCTTC
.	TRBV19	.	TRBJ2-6	CASRRGRDGSGANVLTF	TGTGCCAGTAGACGGGGCAGGGACGGGTCTGGGGCCAACGTCCTGACTTTC
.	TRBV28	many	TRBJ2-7	CASSTPSEQYF	TGTGCCAGTTCTACCCCCAGCGAGCAGTACTTC
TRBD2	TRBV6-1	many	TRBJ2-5	CASSRGGLMETQYF	TGTGCCAGCAGCCGGGGGGGCCTCATGGAGACCCAGTACTTC
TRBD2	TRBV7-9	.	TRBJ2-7	CASSPRAGDQYEQYF	TGTGCCAGCAGCCCGCGAGCGGGAGATCAGTACGAGCAGTACTTC
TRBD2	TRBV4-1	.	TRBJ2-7	CASSQVSLAGDGYEQYF	TGCGCCAGCAGCCAAGTGTCTCTAGCGGGAGATGGTTACGAGCAGTACTTC